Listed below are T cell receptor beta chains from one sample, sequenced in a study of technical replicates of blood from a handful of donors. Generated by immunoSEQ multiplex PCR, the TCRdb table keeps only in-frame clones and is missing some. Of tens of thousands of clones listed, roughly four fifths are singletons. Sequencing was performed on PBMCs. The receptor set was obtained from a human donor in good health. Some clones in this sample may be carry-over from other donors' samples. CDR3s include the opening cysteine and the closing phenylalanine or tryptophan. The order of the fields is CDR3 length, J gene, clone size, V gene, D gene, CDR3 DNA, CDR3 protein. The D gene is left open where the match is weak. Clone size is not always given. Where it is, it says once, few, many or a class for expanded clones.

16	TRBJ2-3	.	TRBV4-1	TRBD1	TGCGCCAGCAGCCAGGCCGGGACAGGGTATACAGATACGCAGTATTTT	CASSQAGTGYTDTQYF
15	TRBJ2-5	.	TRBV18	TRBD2	TGTGCCACAAGATCCCCGGGAACGGGGGGAGAGACCCAGTACTTC	CATRSPGTGGETQYF
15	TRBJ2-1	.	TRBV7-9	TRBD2	TGTGCCAGCAGTCCAGAGCGGGACCTACGGAATGAGCAGTTCTTC	CASSPERDLRNEQFF
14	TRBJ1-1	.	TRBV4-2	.	TGTGCCAGCAGCTTAGAGCACAGGAACACTGAAGCTTTCTTT	CASSLEHRNTEAFF
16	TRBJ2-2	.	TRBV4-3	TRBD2	TGCGCCAGCAGCCAAGTTCTAGCGGGAGAGGGCGGGGAGCTGTTTTTT	CASSQVLAGEGGELFF
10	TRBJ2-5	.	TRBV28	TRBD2	TGTGCCAGCGGGGGGGATCCCCAGTACTTC	CASGGDPQYF
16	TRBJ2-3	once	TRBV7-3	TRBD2	TGTGCCAGCAGCCCCCGACTAGCGGGGTACACAGATACGCAGTATTTT	CASSPRLAGYTDTQYF
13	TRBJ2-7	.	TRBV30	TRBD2	TGTGCCTGGAGTGAGGGGAGGGCCGGCGAGCAGTACTTC	CAWSEGRAGEQYF
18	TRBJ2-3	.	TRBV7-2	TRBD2	TGTGCCAGCAGCTTAGGGCTAGCGGGGGGACTAAGCACAGATACGCAGTATTTT	CASSLGLAGGLSTDTQYF
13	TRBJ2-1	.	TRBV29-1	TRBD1	TGCAGCGTTGAAGTCAGGGAACAGGGGGACCAGTTCTTC	CSVEVREQGDQFF
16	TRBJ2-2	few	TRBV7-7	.	TGTGCCAGCAGCCCCGGGGGTGGAACGAACACCGGGGAGCTGTTTTTT	CASSPGGGTNTGELFF
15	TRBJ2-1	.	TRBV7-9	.	TGTGCCAGCAGTCGAAGGGGGACGGCCTACAATGAGCAGTTCTTC	CASSRRGTAYNEQFF
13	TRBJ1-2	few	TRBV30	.	TGTGCCTGGAGTGTAAGACAGAACTATGGCTACACCTTC	CAWSVRQNYGYTF